This TCR beta chain appears in the sequencing data of a study of Ad26.COV2.S vaccination and SARS-CoV-2 variants. Data came from immunoSEQ multiplex PCR; TCRdb stores just in-frame clones and leaves some out. The data show fewer than 800,000 clones, 89% seen once. The CDR3 is made up of 13 amino acids. Trimming shortened V by 7 bases and J by 10 bases, and 14 bases separated the two germline ends. Germline CDR1 MNHNY, CDR2 SVGAGI (reference sequence). Regarding treatment: roughly 19 received Ad26.COV2.S at low or high dose, single or two shots; roughly five received placebo; per-sample allocation not given. Samples analyzed were those drawn on day 63 after the first vaccine or placebo injection.

The material was peripheral blood, obtained in a trial of Ad26.COV2.S vaccine versus placebo. The chain uses TRBV6-6 and TRBJ1-6; weak D call: TRBD1 (5 bases). This receptor was identified in a person between 18 and 65 years old who received the Ad26.COV2.S COVID-19 vaccine or a placebo. CDR3 residues: CASTGGNRSPLHF. The CDR3, as DNA: TGTGCCAGCACCGGGGGAAATCGCTCACCCCTCCACTTT.